The T cell receptor beta chain under discussion was sequenced for a study of cytomegalovirus exposure and HLA in healthy donors. PCR amplification relied on 60 Vbeta primers (plus 13 Jbeta primers). Assay: immunoSEQ multiplex PCR; the TCRdb copy retains only in-frame clones and omits some. The sample consists of tens of thousands of clones, roughly 73% of them appearing once. General study points: The authors judged a highly shared variant cluster likely a sequencing artifact. TCR beta sequences reportedly predicted most subjects' HLA-A and HLA-B alleles accurately. Among TCR beta chains, those listed as cytomegalovirus-associated numbered over 150.

Germline-derived CDR1 and CDR2 are LGHNA and YSLEER. This CDR3 comprises 15 residues. After removal of 0 bases from V and 10 bases from J, the junction contained 4 bases not matched to a gene. This clone appeared once. The antigen remains unidentified. Healthy individuals who donated bone marrow served as the donors. This TCR was sampled from a woman aged 40 to 50 in good health and CMV-seropositive. V and J are TRBV4-3 and TRBJ1-6; 9 bases match TRBD1. Sample: PBMCs. CDR3 sequence reads: CASSQDPTGGSPLHF. Written as DNA, the CDR3 is TGCGCCAGCAGCCAAGATCCGACAGGGGGATCACCCCTCCACTTT.